Many counts were recorded for the clone carrying this T cell receptor (beta chain). What it recognizes is unknown. Germline V gives CDR1 SGHTA, CDR2 FQGNSA. CDR3 length: 16 residues. The V end was cut by 5 bases, the J end by 0 bases, with 13 bases between. Amplification of TCR beta CDR3 regions used RNA as the template. When the TCR CDR3 underwent first-round RT-PCR, the HTBI primer set was used. TCRdb re-analysed the multiplex PCR reads in MiXCR, keeping a single row per CDR3 protein. The profile shows around 700,000 distinct CDR3 sequences, about a third of them singletons. The data were taken from a study of T cells in Graves' hyperthyroidism and ophthalmopathy. Graves' hyperthyroidism is called stable when ophthalmopathy does not progress within 18 months. Exclusion of a patient resulted from uncontrolled infection, other autoimmune disease, pregnancy or lactation. The study's findings and limits: A 13 V-J model separated ophthalmopathy from stable hyperthyroidism. Most thyroid clonotypes expanded above 0.001 appeared in blood too.

The sample comprised blood. This chain joins TRBV7-2 and TRBJ2-2; no firm D call. The sequence derives from a woman aged 35 to 49 with Graves' hyperthyroidism. CDR3 nucleotides: TGTGCCAGCAGCCCCCTTGGCCCCGCGAACACCGGGGAGCTGTTTTTT. Translated: CASSPLGPANTGELFF.